Sequencing of this TCR beta chain was carried out in a study of beta chain features in type 1 diabetes. The study's findings and limits: Patients with Type 1 diabetes showed moderately but significantly shorter TCRB CDR3s in all four CD4+ subsets.

Expressed TCRB transcripts were sequenced because the isolated RNA had all been reverse transcribed beforehand. The method was immunoSEQ multiplex PCR; TCRdb's version includes in-frame clones alone and lacks a portion of them. The sample includes a few hundred thousand clones, roughly 13% of them seen just once. Once sorted, every population was more than 95% pure. This clone was seen a few times. The antigen remains unidentified. The CDR3 totals 14 residues. Germline V gene lookup returns CDR1 MNHNY and CDR2 SVGAGI (reference sequence). The V and J ends lost 3 bases and 4 bases respectively, with 10 bases between them.

The specimen was naive CD4+ T cells from blood. This TCR was sampled from a woman aged 18-29 years with type 1 diabetes. The V and J genes are TRBV6-6 and TRBJ1-5, with a possible D match to TRBD1 (6 bases). For the CDR3, the DNA is TGTGCCAGCAGTTATAGGCAGGGGAATCAGCCCCAGCATTTT. This gives the protein CASSYRQGNQPQHF.